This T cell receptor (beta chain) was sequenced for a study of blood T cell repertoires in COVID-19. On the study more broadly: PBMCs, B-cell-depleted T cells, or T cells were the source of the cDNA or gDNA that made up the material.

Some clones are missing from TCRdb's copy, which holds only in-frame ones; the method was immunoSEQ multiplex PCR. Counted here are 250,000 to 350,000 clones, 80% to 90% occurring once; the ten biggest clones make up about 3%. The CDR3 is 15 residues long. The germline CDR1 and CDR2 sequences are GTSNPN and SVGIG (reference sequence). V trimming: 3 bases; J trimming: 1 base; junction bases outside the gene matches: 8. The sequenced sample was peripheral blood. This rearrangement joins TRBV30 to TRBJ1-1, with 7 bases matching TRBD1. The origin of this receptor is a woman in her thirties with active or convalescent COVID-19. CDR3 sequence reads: CAWSVQGIRNTEAFF. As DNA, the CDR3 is TGTGCCTGGAGCGTACAGGGGATACGGAACACTGAAGCTTTCTTT.